The clone carrying this TCR beta chain was detected a few times. TCRdb reanalysed the 5' RACE reads using MiXCR and keeps one entry per CDR3 protein. Of about 180,000 distinct CDR3 sequences listed, roughly 16% were seen once; the top ten hold approximately 2.2%. CDR3 length: 15 amino acids. Trimming pared 1 base from V and 0 bases from J, leaving 6 bases between. Germline lookup yields CDR1 LGHNA and CDR2 YSLEER. The sample comes from a study of T-cell memory formation after mild COVID-19. This chain joins TRBV4-3 and TRBJ2-2, with D hard to call. The specimen sequenced was PBMCs or a T cell subset sorted from them (not recorded which). This TCR derives from an adult woman who had mild COVID-19 (a few samples of this study predate the infection). Cell type and time point are not known. The DNA for the CDR3 is TGCGCCAGCAGCCAAGGATACACGAACACCGGGGAGCTGTTTTTT. Protein product: CASSQGYTNTGELFF.